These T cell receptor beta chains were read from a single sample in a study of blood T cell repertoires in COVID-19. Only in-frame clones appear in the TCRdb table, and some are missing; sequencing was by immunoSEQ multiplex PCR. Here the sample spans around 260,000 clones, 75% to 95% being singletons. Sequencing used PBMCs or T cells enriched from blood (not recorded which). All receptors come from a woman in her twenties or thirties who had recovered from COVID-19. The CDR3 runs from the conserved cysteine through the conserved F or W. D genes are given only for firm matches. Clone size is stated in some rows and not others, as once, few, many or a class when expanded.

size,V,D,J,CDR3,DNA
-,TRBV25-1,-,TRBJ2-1,CASSEWGQTYNEQFF,TGTGCCAGCAGTGAATGGGGGCAGACCTACAATGAGCAGTTCTTC
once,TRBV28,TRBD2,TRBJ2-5,CASSLAGGMGIETQYF,TGTGCCAGCAGCTTAGCGGGAGGGATGGGGATAGAGACCCAGTACTTC
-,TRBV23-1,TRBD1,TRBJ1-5,CASSHNAGQTRGRSQPQHF,TGCGCCAGCAGTCATAACGCGGGACAGACCCGCGGTAGGAGTCAGCCCCAGCATTTT
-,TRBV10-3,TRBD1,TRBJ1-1,CATTDREVEAFF,TGTGCCACGACGGACAGGGAGGTTGAAGCTTTCTTT
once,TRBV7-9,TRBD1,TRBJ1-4,CASSPGQASSTNEKLFF,TGTGCCAGCAGCCCGGGACAGGCTAGTTCAACTAATGAAAAACTGTTTTTT
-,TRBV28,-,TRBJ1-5,CASSTPGGNQPQHF,TGTGCCAGCAGCACTCCCGGGGGCAATCAGCCCCAGCATTTT
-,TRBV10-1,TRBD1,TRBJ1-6,CASWGQGQVLHF,TGCGCCAGCTGGGGACAGGGTCAAGTCCTCCACTTT
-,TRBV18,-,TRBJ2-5,CASSPGRRLYQETQYF,TGTGCCAGCTCACCAGGGCGGAGGCTTTACCAAGAGACCCAGTACTTC
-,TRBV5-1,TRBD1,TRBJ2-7,CASSLYGTGYEQYF,TGCGCCAGCAGCTTGTACGGGACAGGTTACGAGCAGTACTTC
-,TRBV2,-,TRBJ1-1,CASKGGLNTEAFF,TGTGCCAGCAAGGGAGGCCTGAACACTGAAGCTTTCTTT
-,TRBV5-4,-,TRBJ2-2,CASSLDSLGRTGELFF,TGTGCCAGCAGCTTGGATTCCCTAGGAAGGACCGGGGAGCTGTTTTTT
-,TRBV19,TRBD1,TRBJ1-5,CASSMGQNQPQHF,TGTGCCAGTAGTATGGGACAGAATCAGCCCCAGCATTTT
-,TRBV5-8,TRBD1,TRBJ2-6,CASSRDRAFSGANVLTF,TGTGCCAGCAGCCGGGACAGGGCCTTCTCTGGGGCCAACGTCCTGACTTTC
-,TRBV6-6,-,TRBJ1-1,CASSRTLGPGMHTEAFF,TGTGCCAGCAGCCGAACCTTAGGGCCGGGGATGCACACTGAAGCTTTCTTT
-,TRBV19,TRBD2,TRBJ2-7,CASSILAGGTYEQYF,TGTGCCAGTAGTATCCTCGCGGGAGGGACCTACGAGCAGTACTTC
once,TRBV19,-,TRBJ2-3,CASNFLGTDTQYF,TGTGCCAGTAATTTTCTCGGGACAGATACGCAGTATTTT
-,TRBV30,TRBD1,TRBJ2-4,CAWSTPLGDRGPKNIQYF,TGTGCCTGGAGTACTCCCCTTGGGGACAGGGGGCCCAAAAACATTCAGTACTTC
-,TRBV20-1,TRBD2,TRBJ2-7,CSASSIAGRSSYEQYF,TGCAGTGCTAGTTCCATAGCGGGAAGGAGCTCCTACGAGCAGTACTTC
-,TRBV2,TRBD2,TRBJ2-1,CASSDQSGLAGINEQFF,TGTGCCAGCAGCGACCAATCCGGACTAGCGGGAATCAATGAGCAGTTCTTC
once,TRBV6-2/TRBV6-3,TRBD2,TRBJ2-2,CASSYRSAGGNTGELFF,TGTGCCAGCAGTTACCGTTCGGCGGGAGGGAACACCGGGGAGCTGTTTTTT
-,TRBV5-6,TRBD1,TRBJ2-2,CASSLRQGAGTGELFF,TGTGCCAGCAGTCTCAGACAGGGGGCAGGGACCGGGGAGCTGTTTTTT
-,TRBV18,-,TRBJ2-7,CASSQQAYEQYF,TGTGCCAGCTCACAGCAAGCCTACGAGCAGTACTTC
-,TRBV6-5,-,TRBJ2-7,CASSPTGPYEQYF,TGTGCCAGCAGTCCGACAGGACCCTACGAGCAGTACTTC
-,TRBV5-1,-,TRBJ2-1,CASSLGGGSYNEQFF,TGCGCCAGCAGCTTGGGGGGCGGTTCCTACAATGAGCAGTTCTTC
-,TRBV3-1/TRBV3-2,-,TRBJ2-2,CASSQSVHGELFF,TGTGCCAGCAGCCAGAGCGTACACGGGGAGCTGTTTTTT
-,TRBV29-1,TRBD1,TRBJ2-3,CSVGMDRGGDTQYF,TGCAGCGTTGGTATGGACAGGGGAGGAGATACGCAGTATTTT
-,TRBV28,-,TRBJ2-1,CASSLLGDNRYNEQFF,TGTGCCAGCAGTTTACTAGGGGACAACCGATACAATGAGCAGTTCTTC
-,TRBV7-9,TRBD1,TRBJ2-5,CASSFGQGGEETQYF,TGTGCCAGCAGCTTCGGACAGGGCGGGGAGGAGACCCAGTACTTC
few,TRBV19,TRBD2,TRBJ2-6,CASRPRGAGANVLTF,TGTGCCAGTAGACCCCGGGGGGCTGGGGCCAACGTCCTGACTTTC
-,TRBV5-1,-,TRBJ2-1,CASSAAGRGSYNEQFF,TGCGCCAGCAGCGCGGCGGGGCGGGGCTCCTACAATGAGCAGTTCTTC
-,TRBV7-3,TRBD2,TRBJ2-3,CASSLRAGGKTDTQYF,TGTGCCAGCAGCTTAAGAGCGGGAGGGAAAACAGATACGCAGTATTTT
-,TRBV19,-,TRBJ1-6,CASSIRGIRNSPLHF,TGTGCCAGTAGTATCAGAGGGATAAGGAATTCACCCCTCCACTTT